This entry lists 14 T cell receptor beta chains sequenced from one sample in a study of PD-1 blockade in classical Hodgkin lymphoma. Each patient's relapse followed autologous stem cell transplantation, and brentuximab vedotin exposure varied. The protocol was immunoSEQ multiplex PCR, while the TCRdb copy is restricted to in-frame clones and leaves out a portion. Among approximately 99,000 clones, roughly 87% were seen once, and the ten largest hold roughly 21%. This specimen was peripheral blood mononuclear cells (PBMCs), taken before the second cycle of nivolumab. Every receptor here comes from a human donor with classical Hodgkin lymphoma.

This clone turned up a few times. This chain links TRBV7-9 with TRBJ1-3; D gene uncertain. CDR1 and CDR2 (germline): SEHNR, FQNEAQ (reference sequence). This CDR3 has 14 residues. The ends were cut back, 5 bases at V and 9 bases at J, with 17 bases in the middle. The DNA for the CDR3 is TGTGCCAGCAGCACAAAGGGAATCTCTACCACCATATATTTT. Encoded protein: CASSTKGISTTIYF.

J is TRBJ2-7 and V is TRBV27; possibly TRBD2 for D (5 bases). V lost 6 bases and J 1 base, leaving 7 bases between the germline ends. This CDR3 has 12 residues. Germline CDR1 reads MNHEY; CDR2 reads SMNVEV (reference sequence). CDR3 DNA: TGTGCCAGCAGGCGGAGGTCCTACGAGCAGTACTTC. This codes for CASRRRSYEQYF.

The CDR3 loop reads CASSLERNGSYEQYF. In nucleotides, the CDR3 is TGTGCCAGCAGCTTAGAGCGTAATGGATCCTACGAGCAGTACTTC. The chain carries TRBV7-9 and TRBJ2-7, with D unresolved. Germline V lookup: CDR1 SEHNR, CDR2 FQNEAQ (reference sequence). This CDR3 is 15 amino acids long. The V end was cut by 1 base, the J end by 1 base, with 11 bases between.

The rearrangement joins TRBV4-1 to TRBJ1-3; possible D gene TRBD1, 5 bases. This CDR3 has 17 amino acids. The V gene's germline CDR1 is MGHRA and CDR2 YSYEKL. Trimming stripped 0 bases from V and 9 bases from J, with 21 bases between. The CDR3 sequence: CASSQDYRAAQRGTIYF. In DNA, the CDR3 is TGCGCCAGCAGCCAAGATTATAGGGCTGCACAAAGGGGCACCATATATTTT.

The V call is TRBV10-1, the J call TRBJ1-1; no reliable D call. There are 15 residues in the CDR3. In germline, CDR1 is WNHNN, CDR2 SYGVQD (reference sequence). Trimming shortened V by 1 base and J by 1 base, and 10 bases separated the two germline ends. The CDR3 region has the DNA TGCGCCAGCAGTGAGTTCCGGGGTACGAACACTGAAGCTTTCTTT. Protein product: CASSEFRGTNTEAFF.

The J gene is TRBJ2-3, the V gene TRBV5-1, with D unclear. The CDR3 has 14 residues. Germline CDR1 reads SGHRS; CDR2 reads YFSETQ. V gave up 0 bases and J gave up 2 bases, with 7 bases separating them. CDR3 sequence (DNA): TGCGCCAGCAGCTTGGACAGCTACACAGATACGCAGTATTTT. Translating gives CASSLDSYTDTQYF.

The chain combines TRBV6-5 with TRBJ1-2; TRBD1 matches at 10 bases. The trim removed 6 bases at V and 6 bases at J, leaving 4 bases unmatched. CDR1 and CDR2 (germline): MNHEY, SVGAGI. The CDR3 spans 13 residues. DNA of the CDR3: TGTGCCAGCAGACGGGACAGGGGACATGGCTACACCTTC. Its translation is CASRRDRGHGYTF.

The rearrangement joins TRBV30 to TRBJ1-4; D is undetermined. The germline V gene has CDR1 GTSNPN and CDR2 SVGIG (reference sequence). The CDR3 contains 13 residues. V lost 2 bases to trimming and J lost 7 bases, with 11 bases between them. The CDR3 region has the DNA TGTGCCTGGAGTTGGTCCTCGAGTGAAAAACTGTTTTTT. Its translation: CAWSWSSSEKLFF.

The chain couples TRBV10-3 to TRBJ1-4; 7 positions agree with TRBD1. CDR1 and CDR2 (germline): ENHRY, SYGVKD. Trimming at V came to 4 bases and at J to 2 bases, leaving 1 base not matched to a gene. The CDR3 length is 14 residues. The CDR3 is CAISGGQTNEKLFF. The CDR3 coding sequence is TGTGCCATCAGTGGGGGACAGACTAATGAAAAACTGTTTTTT.

The rearrangement uses TRBV30 and TRBJ2-1, with D tentatively TRBD2 (5 bases). Per germline, CDR1 GTSNPN and CDR2 SVGIG (reference sequence). The V end was cut by 4 bases, the J end by 6 bases, with 10 bases between. CDR3 length: 12 amino acids. The CDR3 DNA sequence: TGTGCCTGGATAGGAGGCCCCAATGAGCAGTTCTTC. Translating gives CAWIGGPNEQFF.

The chain is built from TRBV5-4 and TRBJ2-7, with 9 nucleotides matching TRBD2. Per the germline V gene, CDR1 is SGHNT and CDR2 is YYREEE (reference sequence). This CDR3 region has 15 residues. The J segment lost 0 bases and the V segment lost 4 bases, leaving 5 bases of the junction unmatched. The CDR3 is CASSPGTSLSYEQYF. CDR3 nucleotides: TGTGCCAGCAGCCCCGGGACTAGCCTCTCCTACGAGCAGTACTTC.

This clone has just one count. This chain links TRBV2 with TRBJ2-5; 7 bases match TRBD1. The V gene end was trimmed by 10 bases and the J gene end by 3 bases; junction bases not matched to a gene: 2. The CDR3 contains 11 residues. Germline values: CDR1 SNHLY, CDR2 FYNNEI. The CDR3 sequence: CATGQKETQYF. The CDR3 DNA reads TGTGCCACGGGACAGAAAGAGACCCAGTACTTC.

The V and J genes are TRBV28 and TRBJ1-1, with a tentative D call TRBD1 (5 bases). Germline CDR1 is MDHEN and CDR2 is SYDVKM. Trimming shortened V by 6 bases and J by 1 base, and 12 bases separated the two germline ends. This CDR3 comprises 14 residues. The CDR3 spells CASSPSGRNTEAFF. Written as DNA, the CDR3 is TGTGCCAGCAGCCCATCAGGGAGGAACACTGAAGCTTTCTTT.

V usage is TRBV30 and J usage is TRBJ2-3; 8 nucleotides match TRBD1. The CDR3 is 15 residues long. In germline, CDR1 is GTSNPN, CDR2 SVGIG (reference sequence). With V trimmed by 4 bases and J by 3 bases, 9 bases remained unmatched. Here the CDR3 DNA reads TGTGCCTGGACTAGGGGACAGGAGTTAACAGATACGCAGTATTTT. As protein: CAWTRGQELTDTQYF.